What follows is one TCR beta chain and its context. These data belong to a study of T cell changes during pregnancy in multiple sclerosis. Clones were sequenced by immunoSEQ multiplex PCR, and TCRdb holds only the in-frame ones, with some missing. The table includes tens of thousands of clones, about nine tenths detected once. Per germline, CDR1 SGHNT and CDR2 YYREEE (reference sequence). The CDR3 runs to 13 residues. V was pared by 5 bases and J by 10 bases, with 15 bases between. Sequencing was performed on peripheral blood, taken in the third trimester of pregnancy. The sequence came from a female donor in good health, enrolled as a control in a pregnancy study. The chain links TRBV5-4 to TRBJ2-2; D may be TRBD2 (6 bases). CDR3 amino acids: CASSPLTSPELFF. CDR3 coding DNA: TGTGCCAGCAGTCCTCTCACTAGCCCGGAGCTGTTTTTT.